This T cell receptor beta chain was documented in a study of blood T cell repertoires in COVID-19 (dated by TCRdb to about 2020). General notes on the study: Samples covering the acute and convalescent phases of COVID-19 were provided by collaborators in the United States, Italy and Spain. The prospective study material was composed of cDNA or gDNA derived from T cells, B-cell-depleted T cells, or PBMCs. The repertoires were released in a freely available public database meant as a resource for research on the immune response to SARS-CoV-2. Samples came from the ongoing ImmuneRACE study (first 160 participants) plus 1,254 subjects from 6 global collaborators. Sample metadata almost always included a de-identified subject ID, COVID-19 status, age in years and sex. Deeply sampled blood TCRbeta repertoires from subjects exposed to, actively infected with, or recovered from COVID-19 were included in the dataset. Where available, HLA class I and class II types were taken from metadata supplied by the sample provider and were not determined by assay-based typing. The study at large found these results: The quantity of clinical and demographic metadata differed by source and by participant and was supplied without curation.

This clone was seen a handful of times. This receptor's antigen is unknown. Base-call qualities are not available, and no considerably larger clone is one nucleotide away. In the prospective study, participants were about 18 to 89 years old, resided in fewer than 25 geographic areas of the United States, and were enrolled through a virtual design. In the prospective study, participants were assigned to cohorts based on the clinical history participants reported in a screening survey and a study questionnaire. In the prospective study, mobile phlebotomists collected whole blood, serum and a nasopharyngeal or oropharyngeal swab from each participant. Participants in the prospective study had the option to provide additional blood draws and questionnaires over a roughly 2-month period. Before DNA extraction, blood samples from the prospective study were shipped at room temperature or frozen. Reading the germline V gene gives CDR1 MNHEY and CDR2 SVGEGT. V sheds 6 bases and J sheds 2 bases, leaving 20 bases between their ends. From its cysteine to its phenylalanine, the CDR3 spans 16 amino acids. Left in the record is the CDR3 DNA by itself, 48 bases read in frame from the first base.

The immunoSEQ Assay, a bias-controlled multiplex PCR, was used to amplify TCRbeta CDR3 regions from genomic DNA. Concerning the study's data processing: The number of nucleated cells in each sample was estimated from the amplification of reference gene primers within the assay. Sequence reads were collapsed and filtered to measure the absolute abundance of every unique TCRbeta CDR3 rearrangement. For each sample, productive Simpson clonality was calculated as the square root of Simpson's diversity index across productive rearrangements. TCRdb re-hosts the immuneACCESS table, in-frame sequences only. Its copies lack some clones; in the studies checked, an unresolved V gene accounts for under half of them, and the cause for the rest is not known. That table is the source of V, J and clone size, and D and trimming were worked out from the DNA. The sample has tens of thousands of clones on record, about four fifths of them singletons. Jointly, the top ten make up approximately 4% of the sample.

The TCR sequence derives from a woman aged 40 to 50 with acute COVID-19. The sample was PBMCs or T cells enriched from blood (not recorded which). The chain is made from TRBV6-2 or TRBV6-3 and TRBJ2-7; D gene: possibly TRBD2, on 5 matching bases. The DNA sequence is TGTGCCAGCAGCGAAGCTGGCCTGGACTCCGCCTACGAGCAGTACTTC. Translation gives CASSEAGLDSAYEQYF.